The present T cell receptor (beta chain) was sequenced within a study of cytomegalovirus exposure and HLA in healthy donors. The V and J ends lost 5 bases and 5 bases, in that order; junction bases with no gene match: 7. This CDR3 has 14 amino acids. The germline CDR1 and CDR2 sequences are GTSNPN and SVGIG (reference sequence). Turning to this clone: Its specificity is not known.

Regarding the study as a whole: Specificity for CMV antigens was confirmed in vitro for a few of the CMV-associated chains. Listed as cytomegalovirus-associated were 150 to 200 TCR beta chains. Rarity characterized most TCR sequences, yet some public TCRs appeared in many donors.

Libraries were prepared by immunoSEQ multiplex PCR; TCRdb keeps only in-frame clonotypes and omits some of them. The sample shows 150,000 to 200,000 clones, around 82% of them seen only once. The origin of this receptor is a man aged 25-45 years in good health and CMV-seropositive. This chain uses TRBV30 with TRBJ1-1; 11 nucleotides align to TRBD1. Material: PBMCs. Here the CDR3 DNA reads TGTGCCTGGGTGAAAGGGACAGGGGGAACTGAAGCTTTCTTT. Its translation: CAWVKGTGGTEAFF.